This record looks at one T cell receptor (beta chain) sequence and its context. Authors' data handling: From reference gene primer amplification, estimates of nucleated cell counts were derived. Sequenced by immunoSEQ multiplex PCR; TCRdb stores in-frame clones only, minus some. The D gene and trimming were derived from the DNA, and the V and J assignments and clone size from that table. The sample has under 300,000 clones, over 65% seen once. This sample is drawn from a study of blood T cell repertoires in COVID-19. Study-level background: Donors in the United States, Italy and Spain gave samples during acute or convalescent COVID-19. T cells, B-cell-depleted T cells, or PBMCs provided the cDNA or gDNA that served as material.

The CDR3 consists of 17 residues. Trimming cost V 0 bases and J 1 base, with 16 bases left between them. CDR1 and CDR2 from the germline V gene are MDHEN and SYDVKM. The sequenced sample consisted of peripheral blood. The receptor comes from a man in his fifties or sixties who had recovered from COVID-19. The V gene is TRBV28, the J gene TRBJ2-7; weak D call: TRBD2 (6 bases). This chain's CDR3 is CASSLWGGLLSSYEQYF. The CDR3 DNA follows: TGTGCCAGCAGTTTATGGGGGGGACTGCTATCTTCCTACGAGCAGTACTTC. The full variable domain, in which reference TRBV28 and TRBJ2-7 provide the parts outside the CDR3, is DVKVTQSSRYLVKRTGEKVFLECVQDMDHENMFWYRQDPGLGLRLIYFSYDVKMKEKGDIPEGYSVSREKKERFSLILESASTNQTSMYLCASSLWGGLLSSYEQYFGPGTRLTVT.